This is a list of T cell receptor beta chains from one sample in a study of control samples from healthy donors and cancer patients. TCRdb keeps only in-frame clones here, not all; method: immunoSEQ multiplex PCR. The sample carries approximately 170,000 clones, 93% recorded once. Material: blood. These receptors were collected from a woman in her fifties or sixties in good health. CDR3s include the opening cysteine and the closing phenylalanine or tryptophan. The D gene is left open where the match is weak. Some rows mark clone size as missing; the rest say once, few, many or name a class of expanded clone.

D	V	J	size	CDR3	DNA
.	TRBV7-8	TRBJ1-2	.	CASSWGRDKIYGYTF	TGTGCCAGCAGCTGGGGCCGGGACAAGATCTATGGCTACACCTTC
TRBD1	TRBV29-1	TRBJ1-2	.	CSVTPADRAGYGYTF	TGCAGCGTGACGCCTGCGGACAGGGCTGGCTATGGCTACACCTTC
.	TRBV7-2	TRBJ1-3	.	CASSPGQNLGNTIYF	TGTGCCAGCAGCCCGGGACAAAACCTAGGAAACACCATATATTTT
TRBD1	TRBV7-2	TRBJ1-2	.	CASSLGTGVNYGYTF	TGTGCCAGCAGCTTAGGTACAGGGGTAAACTATGGCTACACCTTC
.	TRBV2	TRBJ2-7	.	CASSPRGQIAYEQYF	TGTGCCAGCAGCCCTAGAGGGCAGATCGCCTACGAGCAGTACTTC
.	TRBV30	TRBJ1-2	.	CAWSAGSAAYGYTF	TGTGCCTGGAGTGCAGGAAGTGCAGCCTATGGCTACACCTTC
TRBD1	TRBV27	TRBJ2-1	.	CASSLDRGNLYEQFF	TGTGCCAGCAGCCTGGACAGGGGGAACCTCTATGAGCAGTTCTTC
.	TRBV11-3	TRBJ2-2	.	CASSLQGGELFF	TGTGCCAGCAGCTTACAAGGAGGGGAGCTGTTTTTT
TRBD1	TRBV27	TRBJ1-4	.	CASRTGANEKLFF	TGTGCCAGTAGGACAGGGGCTAATGAAAAACTGTTTTTT
.	TRBV7-2	TRBJ1-3	few	CASSLGRVNTIYF	TGTGCCAGCAGCTTAGGCAGGGTTAACACCATATATTTT
.	TRBV12-3/TRBV12-4	TRBJ1-2	.	CASRRDIDGYTF	TGTGCCAGCAGGCGGGACATCGATGGCTACACCTTC
TRBD2	TRBV3-1/TRBV3-2	TRBJ2-1	.	CASSQDSWLAGGPSSNEQFF	TGTGCCAGCAGCCAAGACTCTTGGCTAGCGGGGGGGCCATCCTCCAATGAGCAGTTCTTC
.	TRBV5-1	TRBJ2-3	.	CASSLDLSTDTQYF	TGCGCCAGCAGCTTGGATCTAAGCACAGATACGCAGTATTTT
.	TRBV5-6	TRBJ2-5	.	CASSSLGGAQETQYF	TGTGCCAGCAGCTCCCTCGGGGGAGCGCAAGAGACCCAGTACTTC